This T cell receptor (beta chain) was profiled in a study of blood T cell repertoires in COVID-19. Study context: T cells, B-cell-depleted T cells, or PBMCs provided the cDNA or gDNA that served as material.

Authors' analysis steps: Counts of nucleated cells, estimated from reference gene primer amplification, were obtained. TCRdb keeps only in-frame clones here, not all; method: immunoSEQ multiplex PCR. Clone size and the V and J calls come from that table; the DNA yielded D and trimming. Of roughly 150,000 clones in the sample, around 73% are singletons; the top ten hold roughly 5.6%. V was clipped by 0 bases and J by 2 bases; unmatched bases: 7. This CDR3 region has 17 residues. Germline lookup yields CDR1 SGHNT and CDR2 YYREEE (reference sequence). Grouping used clinical history reported by participants in a survey and questionnaire. Recovered participants had two consecutive negative NP/OP PCR tests, healthcare professional clearance, or symptom resolution. This clone was counted between two and nine times.

This chain connects TRBV5-4 to TRBJ1-3; 8 bases agree with TRBD1. Sequencing was carried out using PBMCs or T cells enriched from blood (not recorded which). The receptor was derived from a woman aged 45-65 years who had recovered from COVID-19. CDR3 in DNA: TGTGCCAGCAGCTTGGCAGGGGGCAGGGCGGCTGGAAACACCATATATTTT. This translates into CASSLAGGRAAGNTIYF.